These 10 T cell receptor beta chains were all obtained from the same sample, sequenced in a study of PD-1 blockade in classical Hodgkin lymphoma. Relapses following autologous stem cell transplantation were seen in all patients, with brentuximab vedotin exposure varying. Sequencing was performed with immunoSEQ multiplex PCR; in TCRdb, only in-frame clones are kept and a portion is missing. The table includes under 60,000 clones, approximately 70% detected once. Sequenced material: peripheral blood mononuclear cells (PBMCs), taken at baseline. These receptors all come from a human donor with classical Hodgkin lymphoma.

The chain links TRBV19 to TRBJ1-5; D is uncertain. The CDR3 covers 14 residues. The V end lost 3 bases, the J end lost 4 bases, and 10 bases lay between the germline ends. Germline CDR1 is LNHDA and CDR2 is SQIVND (reference sequence). CDR3 nucleotides: TGTGCCAGTAGTATCGGCGGTTGGAATCAGCCCCAGCATTTT. Its translation: CASSIGGWNQPQHF.

This chain links TRBV13 with TRBJ2-1; D remains ambiguous. V was cut by 0 bases and J by 10 bases, with 7 bases left in between. CDR1 is PRHDT and CDR2 is FYEKMQ in the germline V gene (reference sequence). The CDR3 covers 12 residues. The CDR3: CASSLGTTEQFF. The CDR3 DNA follows: TGTGCCAGCAGCTTAGGAACTACCGAGCAGTTCTTC.

V is TRBV28 and J is TRBJ2-1; 10 bases line up with TRBD1. There are 14 residues in the CDR3. Looked up from germline, CDR1 is MDHEN and CDR2 is SYDVKM. V lost 7 bases and J lost 7; bases outside the gene matches: 7. CDR3 nucleotides: TGTGCCAGCAAGGACAGGGGGGGTGGGAATGAGCAGTTCTTC. Amino acids: CASKDRGGGNEQFF.

The chain is built from TRBV30 and TRBJ1-5; D remains ambiguous. Germline V CDR1 and CDR2: GTSNPN, SVGIG (reference sequence). The CDR3 is 15 amino acids. The V gene lost 1 base and the J gene lost 0 bases, with 10 bases spanning the gap. The CDR3 sequence: CAWSAGLGSNQPQHF. The CDR3 DNA reads as TGTGCCTGGAGTGCGGGGTTAGGTAGCAATCAGCCCCAGCATTTT.

The rearrangement links TRBV5-8 to TRBJ2-7; no clear D gene. The CDR3 is made up of 11 amino acids. CDR1 and CDR2 (germline): SGHTS, YDEGEE. V was cut by 2 bases and J by 5 bases, with 5 bases left in between. CDR3 protein: CASSLRDEQYF. Here the CDR3 DNA reads TGTGCCAGCAGCTTAAGGGACGAGCAGTACTTC.

The V and J genes are TRBV20-1 and TRBJ1-1; a weak D match, TRBD1 (6 bases). The CDR3 runs to 11 residues. CDR1 and CDR2 from the germline V gene are DFQATT and SNEGSKA (reference sequence). Trimming took off 5 bases at V and 10 bases at J, with 14 bases between the two ends. CDR3 DNA sequence: TGCAGTGCTCACAGGGATGCTGGAGCTTTCTTT. Its protein product is CSAHRDAGAFF.

The chain links TRBV7-3 to TRBJ2-3; 9 bases fit TRBD2. CDR1 is SGHTA, CDR2 FQGTGA, per germline. Unmatched junction bases numbered 9, after V lost 5 bases and J lost 3 bases. This CDR3 comprises 16 residues. The CDR3 sequence is CASSLGAGGSTDTQYF. The DNA of the CDR3 is TGTGCCAGCAGCCTTGGTGCGGGGGGGAGTACAGATACGCAGTATTTT. Full variable domain (outside the CDR3, taken from reference TRBV7-3 and TRBJ2-3): GAGVSQTPSNKVTEKGKYVELRCDPISGHTALYWYRQSLGQGPEFLIYFQGTGAADDSGLPNDRFFAVRPEGSVSTLKIQRTERGDSAVYLCASSLGAGGSTDTQYFGPGTRLTVL.

The chain recombines TRBV2 with TRBJ2-7, with D perhaps being TRBD1 or TRBD2 (5 bases each). Germline CDR1 reads SNHLY; CDR2 reads FYNNEI. The CDR3 has 14 residues. The V end lost 5 bases, the J end lost 2 bases, and 13 bases lay between the germline ends. CDR3 nucleotides: TGTGCCAGCAGTTCGGGCCGAGGGGCCTACGAGCAGTACTTC. Translation gives CASSSGRGAYEQYF.

This clone was detected only a few times. The chain has TRBV29-1 and TRBJ2-7; D not resolved. V dropped 0 bases and J dropped 3 bases, with 3 bases sitting between them. There are 11 residues in the CDR3. Per germline, CDR1 SQVTM and CDR2 ANQGSEA. DNA for the CDR3: TGCAGCGTTGAAGACAGCTACGAGCAGTACTTC. It specifies CSVEDSYEQYF.

V gene TRBV2 combines with J gene TRBJ2-1; 9 bases are shared with TRBD1. CDR3 length equals 16 residues. Germline CDR1 reads SNHLY; CDR2 reads FYNNEI. Trimming took 2 bases from V and 3 from J; bases not matched to a gene: 5. The CDR3 DNA sequence: TGTGCCAGCAGTGAAAAAACAGGGGGCCTCTACAATGAGCAGTTCTTC. Its protein product is CASSEKTGGLYNEQFF.